The clone carrying this T cell receptor beta chain was seen a handful of times. A library made for alpha chains picked up this beta chain off target, so its size means little. Time point described: sample taken at primary tumor resection. In each case, whole RNA from tumor, nontumor lung or frozen PBMC was sequenced unsorted. This record comes from a study of spatial heterogeneity in lung cancer. CDR1 and CDR2 from the germline V gene are MNHEY and SMNVEV (reference sequence). The CDR3 loop spans 11 amino acids. Trimming removed 8 bases from V and 5 bases from J, with 10 bases in between. TCRdb reprocessed the 5' RACE reads via MiXCR and lists one record per CDR3 protein. Altogether thousands of distinct CDR3 sequences are present, 29% being singletons, with the ten largest covering more than 35%.

The gene calls are TRBV27 and TRBJ2-7; TRBD2 is a possible D gene (7 bases). This TCR came from a female donor with early-stage non-small cell lung cancer. This specimen was PBMCs, taken at surgery. CDR3 protein: CASSGGHEQYF. The CDR3 DNA is TGTGCCAGCTCGGGGGGCCACGAGCAGTACTTC.